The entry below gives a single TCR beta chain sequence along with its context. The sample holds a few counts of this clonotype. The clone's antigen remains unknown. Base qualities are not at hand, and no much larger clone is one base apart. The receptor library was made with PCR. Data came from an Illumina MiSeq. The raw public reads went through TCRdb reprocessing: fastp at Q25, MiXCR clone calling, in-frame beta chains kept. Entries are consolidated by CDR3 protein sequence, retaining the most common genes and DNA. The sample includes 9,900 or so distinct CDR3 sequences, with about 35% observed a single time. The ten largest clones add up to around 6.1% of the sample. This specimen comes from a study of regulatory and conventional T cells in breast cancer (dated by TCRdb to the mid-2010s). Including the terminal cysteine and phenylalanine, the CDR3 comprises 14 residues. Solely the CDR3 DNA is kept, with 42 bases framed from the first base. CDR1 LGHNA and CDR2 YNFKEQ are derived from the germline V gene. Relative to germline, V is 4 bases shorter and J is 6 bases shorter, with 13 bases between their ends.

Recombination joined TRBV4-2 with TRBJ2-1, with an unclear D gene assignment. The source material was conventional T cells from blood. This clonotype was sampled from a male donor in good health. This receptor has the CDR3 CASSPLDNPNEQFF. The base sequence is TGTGCCAGCAGCCCCCTCGACAATCCCAATGAGCAGTTCTTC.